The clone carrying this TCR beta chain was recorded at least ten times. Antigen: not known. In TCRdb, the reads were re-called with MiXCR into one record per CDR3 protein. The sample yields about 62,000 distinct CDR3 sequences, 62% seen once. The data originate from a study of type 1 regulatory T cells. Study-level background: T-allo10 is an in vitro-generated, Tr1-enriched CD4 T cell product specific for alloantigen. Study results and caveats: Compared with non-Tr1 cells, Tr1 cells showed a narrower TCR repertoire.

The CDR3 has 14 residues. Germline CDR1 is SGHTA and CDR2 is FQGNSA. Trimming cost V 1 base and J 7 bases, with 12 bases left between them. What was sequenced was cultured non-Tr1 T cells, either the whole culture or a sorted T cell fraction (not recorded which). J is TRBJ2-3 and V is TRBV7-2, with a possible D match to TRBD1 (6 bases). The clonotype originates from a human donor in good health. The CDR3 here is CASSLGLGGYTQYF. Written as DNA, the CDR3 is TGTGCCAGCAGCTTAGGGTTAGGGGGATATACGCAGTATTTT.